This entry lists 12 T cell receptor beta chains sequenced from one sample in a study of T cell responses to AZD1222 COVID-19 vaccine. TCRdb keeps only in-frame clones here, not all; method: immunoSEQ multiplex PCR. The data contain about 210,000 clones, over 80% of them singletons. The material sequenced was peripheral blood, taken on day 0 of AZD1222 vaccination. The receptor set was obtained from an adult in good health.

This rearrangement joins TRBV5-1 to TRBJ2-3; D is possibly TRBD2 (7 bases). CDR1 is SGHRS, CDR2 YFSETQ, per germline. The CDR3 totals 16 residues. The V end lost 4 bases, the J end lost 2 bases, and 17 bases lay between the germline ends. CDR3 loop: CASSPQAGAPTDTQYF. The CDR3 DNA is TGCGCCAGCAGCCCCCAGGCGGGGGCCCCCACAGATACGCAGTATTTT.

V and J are TRBV29-1 and TRBJ1-6; 9 nucleotides align to TRBD1. V shed 6 bases, J shed 7 bases, and the junction held 10 bases outside the gene matches. Germline V gene sequence: CDR1 SQVTM, CDR2 ANQGSEA. The CDR3 is 15 residues long. The CDR3 DNA follows: TGCAGCGTCACTCTTACAGGGGGCGGCAATTCACCCCTCCACTTT. This gives the protein CSVTLTGGGNSPLHF.

This clone turned up a few times. The chain couples TRBV5-1 to TRBJ2-3; 9 bases line up with TRBD2. Looked up from germline, CDR1 is SGHRS and CDR2 is YFSETQ. The CDR3 has 16 residues. The V and J ends lost 4 bases and 4 bases, in that order; junction bases with no gene match: 10. CDR3 DNA: TGCGCCAGCAGCATGGCGGGGGCTAGCGGGGCAGATACGCAGTATTTT. It translates to CASSMAGASGADTQYF.

The chain has TRBV30 and TRBJ1-5; TRBD1 is a possible D gene (6 bases). Germline CDR1 reads GTSNPN; CDR2 reads SVGIG (reference sequence). The CDR3 sequence is 14 residues long. V was shortened by 5 bases and J by 2 bases, with 13 bases between the two germline ends. CDR3 in DNA: TGTGCCTGGCAGACAGGAGGGCGCAATCAGCCCCAGCATTTT. This gives the protein CAWQTGGRNQPQHF.

The chain joins TRBV7-4 to TRBJ1-1, with D uncertain. Germline V lookup: CDR1 SGHVT, CDR2 SQSDAQ. Trimming took 8 bases from V and 6 from J, leaving 13 bases between them. The CDR3 spans 12 residues. CDR3 nucleotide sequence: TGTGCCAGCCCCGAACGCTGGCCTGAAGCTTTCTTT. This encodes CASPERWPEAFF.

J is TRBJ2-5 and V is TRBV2; D assignment may be TRBD1 or TRBD2 (6 bases each). Germline CDR1 is SNHLY and CDR2 is FYNNEI. V was pared by 10 bases and J by 5 bases, with 17 bases between. This CDR3 is built from 13 residues. CDR3: CATSGGGSETQYF. The CDR3 DNA follows: TGTGCCACCTCAGGAGGGGGGAGTGAGACCCAGTACTTC.

V usage is TRBV6-5 and J usage is TRBJ1-5; the D is unclear. CDR1 and CDR2 from the germline V gene are MNHEY and SVGAGI. This CDR3 has 13 residues. The ends were cut back, 7 bases at V and 0 bases at J, with 7 bases in the middle. Here the CDR3 reads CASTGTSNQPQHF. As DNA, the CDR3 is TGTGCCAGCACAGGAACTAGCAATCAGCCCCAGCATTTT.

The rearrangement links TRBV7-9 to TRBJ1-2, with D tentatively TRBD1 (5 bases). Germline loops: CDR1 SEHNR, CDR2 FQNEAQ (reference sequence). The V gene lost 5 bases and the J gene lost 7 bases, with 17 bases spanning the gap. The length of the CDR3 is 14 residues. Here the CDR3 DNA reads TGTGCCAGCAGCCCGGAGGGACTACCCTTTGGCTACACCTTC. This codes for CASSPEGLPFGYTF.

This chain uses TRBV27 with TRBJ2-7, with 8 nucleotides matching TRBD1. The germline CDR1 and CDR2 sequences are MNHEY and SMNVEV (reference sequence). The CDR3 has 14 amino acids. V lost 7 bases and J lost 6; bases outside the gene matches: 11. The CDR3 sequence: CASTKGDRPSEQYF. The CDR3 nucleotides are TGTGCCAGCACCAAAGGGGACAGGCCGTCCGAGCAGTACTTC.

This rearrangement joins TRBV3-1 (or the pseudogene TRBV3-2) to TRBJ2-4, with D maybe TRBD1 (5 bases). This CDR3 is 14 amino acids long. Germline assignment: CDR1 LGHDT and CDR2 YNNKEL (reference sequence). Trimming shortened V by 5 bases and J by 2 bases, and 10 bases separated the two germline ends. CDR3 in amino acids: CASSVDSSKNIQYF. The CDR3 DNA sequence: TGTGCCAGCAGCGTAGACAGTTCCAAAAACATTCAGTACTTC.

CDR3 protein: CASRLADRAFAEAFF. DNA for the CDR3: TGTGCCAGCAGATTGGCGGACAGGGCTTTCGCTGAAGCTTTCTTT. J is TRBJ1-1 and V is TRBV6-5; 8 bases align to TRBD1. Germline V gene sequence: CDR1 MNHEY, CDR2 SVGAGI. The junction had 12 bases not matched to a gene; V was cut back by 6 bases and J by 6 bases. The CDR3 has 15 residues.

The gene calls are TRBV7-9 and TRBJ1-5; weak D call: TRBD1 (6 bases). The CDR3 runs to 14 residues. V dropped 5 bases and J dropped 6 bases, with 14 bases sitting between them. Germline V gene data show CDR1 as SEHNR and CDR2 as FQNEAQ (reference sequence). The CDR3 bases are TGTGCCAGCAGCCTAGGGGGGAAACGTCAGCCCCAGCATTTT. Its protein is CASSLGGKRQPQHF.